This paragraph reports one TCR beta chain. Its antigen is not yet known. Per-nucleotide qualities are absent, and no much larger clonotype sits a single base away. The cysteine opens and the phenylalanine closes a CDR3 of 12 amino acids. Here the CDR3 DNA is all that survives: 36 bases in frame from base 1. V drops 6 bases and J drops 9 bases, leaving 12 bases in between. The germline V gene specifies ENHRY as CDR1 and SYGVKD as CDR2. The cohort comprised more than 550 healthy bone marrow donors. At the time of sampling, every cohort member was nominally healthy, though immune exposures that went unrecorded were likely present. The donor was CMV seronegative and belonged to the group of around 400 seronegative cohort members. A peripheral blood sample was collected from each donor, and TCR beta sequencing was performed on peripheral blood mononuclear cells. Genomic DNA extraction from the blood cell samples was performed with the Qiagen DNeasy Blood Extraction Kit.

This record belongs to a study of cytomegalovirus exposure and HLA in healthy donors (dated by TCRdb to 2017 to 2019). Describing the broader study: In an earlier analysis of approximately 500 of the donors, approximately 260 Gb of sequence data and 90 million to 120 million unique TCR beta sequences from about 190 million T cells were reported. All discovery cohort repertoires had been generated using a single sequencing platform. To decide whether each TCR beta V gene segment behaved as functional or pseudogenic, an earlier analysis of some 540 of the donors relied on high-throughput TCR beta sequencing. Donor age, sex, ethnicity and CMV serostatus were compiled together with the repertoire data. The later analysis used no new phenotypic data to find candidate immune exposures, relying instead on TCR beta sequences and their occurrence across donors. Because of strong linkage in the cohort, roughly five DR-DQ haplotypes were treated as single units for association and clustering. A separate validation cohort of roughly 130 different subjects was used in addition to the roughly 670-subject first cohort. The study profiled the T cell repertoires of more than 500 subjects by immunosequencing and related them to cytomegalovirus serostatus. To predict cytomegalovirus infection status, the study brought together high-throughput TCR immunosequencing, statistical association of individual TCRs with disease status, and machine learning. In a later analysis, previously published TCR beta repertoires from more than 500 donors were re-analyzed and high-resolution HLA genotyping was added so that TCR occurrence patterns could be studied. Around 320 gigabases of sequencing data and tens of millions of unique TCR sequences were included in an early release covering about 700 HLA-typed donors. The study aimed to test whether cataloging public T cell receptors could reveal signatures of past pathogen exposure. A later genetic analysis used genome-wide SNP genotypes for about 60% of the roughly 700 donors, treating that subset as a discovery cohort. Among a few hundred genotyped donors of the cohort, an average of about 240,000 unique TCR beta nucleotide sequences were sequenced per donor, roughly 20% of them non-productive. The genetic ancestry cluster associated with self-reported Caucasian donors included around four fifths of the 300 to 450 genotyped donors. Class I and class II HLA loci were covered by the typing at four-digit resolution. Typing coverage varied by locus: 629-630 donors for A, B, C, DRB1 and DQB1; roughly 510 for DQA1; 600 to 610 for DPA1; more than 450 for DPB1.

The study at large found these results: Because HLA typing was missing for some donors at each locus, association tests included only the typed subset. The cohort was sequenced for TCR beta chains only, and without alpha or paired-chain data the features that could be detected were limited. The classifier was reported to diagnose cytomegalovirus status with high specificity and sensitivity in both the original cohort and the validation cohort. The 87-base-pair reads could not distinguish some IMGT-functional V segments, including TRBV6-2 and TRBV6-3, so those segments were excluded. Most TCR sequences were observed very rarely across donors, whereas some public TCRs were present in many individuals. In an earlier analysis of about 550 of the donors, most TCR beta V segments were observed in productive rearrangements about 87% or about 30% of the time, broadly matching IMGT annotations. A later genetic analysis associated a missense DCLRE1C variant with V-gene and J-gene trimming of TCR beta chains, and an independent cohort replicated the association. For the cohort, immune exposure information was limited to CMV serostatus. A further reported finding was that TCR beta sequences accurately predicted the HLA-A and HLA-B alleles for most subjects in the first cohort. Because counts were too low, around 18 rarely observed V segments, including chromosome 9 orphons, were left out of the earlier analysis of several hundred of the donors. In vitro tests confirmed that a few of the cytomegalovirus-associated TCR beta chains recognize cytomegalovirus antigens. The sequencing pipeline was judged likely to have produced a cluster of highly shared sequence variants as a technical artifact. According to a later analysis, TCR association rates differed among HLA loci, with DRB1 alleles showing the most associated TCRs and HLA-C alleles showing the fewest. In a later analysis, several top co-occurrence clusters were reported to appear linked to parvovirus B19, influenza, CMV and Epstein-Barr virus. Linkage disequilibrium might explain the correlated functional status among segregating V segments, but an unknown experimental factor could not be ruled out. When HLA alleles, especially DR and DQ, strongly co-occurred, attributing TCR associations to individual alleles was difficult. The authors suggested that the approach could potentially be generalized to other disease states and immunological phenotypes. Presence/absence analyses assumed roughly uniform sequencing depth across donors, an assumption that may not hold. A later analysis associated approximately 17,000 TCR beta sequences with specific HLA alleles at a false discovery rate of 0.05. A later analysis found that most CMV-associated TCR beta chains appeared HLA-restricted, with HLA associations seemingly driven largely by CMV exposure. A later genetic analysis reported fewer N-insertions in productive TCRs among donors in an Asian-associated ancestry cluster than the roughly 720-donor mean. Compared with equally common non-associated chains, HLA-associated TCR beta chains in a later analysis were more clonally expanded and had lower generation probabilities. The study listed 150 to 200 TCR beta chains as associated with cytomegalovirus.

Libraries were made using the immunoSEQ multiplex PCR assay. A mixture of 60 forward primers for TCR Vbeta segments and 13 reverse primers for TCR Jbeta segments was used in the multiplex PCR. A multiplex PCR assay on genomic DNA amplified the CDR3 region of rearranged TCR beta genes. Amplified TCR beta libraries were sequenced as 87-base-pair reads on the Illumina HiSeq System. From the authors' description of their analysis: A later analysis counted tens of millions of unique TCR beta chains across the 666 repertoires, and about 10 million of these chains were shared by at least two donors. To remove PCR and sequencing errors, raw reads were error-corrected and collapsed into unique sequences using a nearest-neighbor algorithm that merged closely related sequences. CDR3 sequences were aligned to IMGT reference sequences to assign V, D and J gene segments. For a sequence to be retained, a match of at least six nucleotides was required to both a V gene segment and a J gene segment. Rearrangements were called productive when the CDR3 lacked stop codons and stayed in frame with V and J; all others were non-productive. CDR3 was defined by IMGT convention, running from the second conserved V-encoded cysteine to the conserved J-encoded phenylalanine. Sequences without an unambiguous match to a single V gene segment were excluded from the earlier analysis of several hundred of the donors. In an earlier analysis of several hundred of the donors, V segments were called functional above 56.7% productive rearrangements and were called segregating when the between-donor standard deviation exceeded 5%. A statistical classification framework was developed to diagnose cytomegalovirus status using the catalog of TCR beta chain sequences. A later analysis assigned V and J genes by comparing TCR nucleotide sequences with IMGT/GENE-DB human TR gene sequences. In a later analysis, CDR3 sequences and most-parsimonious VDJ recombination scenarios were assigned using the TCRdist pipeline. A later analysis defined each TCR beta chain by its CDR3 amino acid sequence plus V-gene family, and excluded reads lacking a unique V-gene family. A later analysis removed over 500 highly shared, low-generation-probability nucleotide sequences to deal with suspected cross-contamination and a sequencing artifact. In a later analysis, a clonal expansion index was calculated for each public chain from normalized within-repertoire ranks of inferred template counts. In a later analysis, generation probabilities were computed with a VDJ recombination model fitted to out-of-frame rearrangements, and the resulting probabilities were checked against IGoR. In a later analysis, TCR-TCR, TCR-HLA and TCR-CMV co-occurrence was scored with hypergeometric tests, and a repertoire-size bias correction was applied to TCR pairs. A later analysis estimated false discovery rates by permuting HLA or CMV assignments 20 times. A later analysis grouped co-occurring TCRs with DBSCAN, adding TCRdist sequence similarity when clustering within HLA-allele-positive subsets. Repertoires with fewer than 30,000 or more than 120,000 public chains, plus five repertoires with anomalous nucleotide sharing, were excluded from co-occurrence clustering. Held by TCRdb, this immuneACCESS table contains in-frame sequences only and omits some clones. Under half of the omission traces to an unresolved V gene where checked; the cause of the rest is unknown. V and J calls and clone size are as listed in that table; D and trimming were resolved from the DNA. The sample yields about 100,000 clones; more than 70% were counted once. The top ten clonotypes cover less than 5% of the sample.

The sample taken for sequencing was PBMCs. The source of this sequence is a young man in good health and CMV-seronegative. The chain employs TRBV10-3 and TRBJ1-5; matching of 5 bases hints at TRBD1 as the D gene. The DNA is TGTGCCATCAGGGACAACGAAGGGCCCCAGCATTTT. It is translated as CAIRDNEGPQHF.